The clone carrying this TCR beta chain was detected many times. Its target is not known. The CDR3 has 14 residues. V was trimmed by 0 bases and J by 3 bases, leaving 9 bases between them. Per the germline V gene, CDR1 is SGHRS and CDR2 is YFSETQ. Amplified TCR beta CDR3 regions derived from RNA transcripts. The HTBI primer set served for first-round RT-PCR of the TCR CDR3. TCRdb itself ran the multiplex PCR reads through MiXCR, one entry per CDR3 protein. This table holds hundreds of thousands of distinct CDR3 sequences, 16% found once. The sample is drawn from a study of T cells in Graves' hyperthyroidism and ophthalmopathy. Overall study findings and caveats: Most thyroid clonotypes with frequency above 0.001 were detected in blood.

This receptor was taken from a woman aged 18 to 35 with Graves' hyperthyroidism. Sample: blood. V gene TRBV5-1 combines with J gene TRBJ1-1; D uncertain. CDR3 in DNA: TGCGCCAGCAGCTTGGAAGGCCAACACACTGAAGCTTTCTTT. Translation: CASSLEGQHTEAFF.